These 10 T cell receptor beta chains were all obtained from the same sample, sequenced in a study of blood T cell repertoires in COVID-19. The method was immunoSEQ multiplex PCR; TCRdb's version includes in-frame clones alone and lacks a portion of them. The data show around 280,000 clones, roughly nine tenths seen once. Sequenced: PBMCs or T cells enriched from blood (not recorded which). Receptors originate from a woman in her 40s who had recovered from COVID-19.

The chain has TRBV28 and TRBJ1-2; D is perhaps TRBD1 (6 bases). This CDR3 comprises 14 residues. Germline assignment: CDR1 MDHEN and CDR2 SYDVKM. V was pared by 2 bases and J by 4 bases, with 11 bases between. The CDR3 DNA reads as TGTGCCAGCAGTTTAGGGGGCTTTGTCTATGGCTACACCTTC. This translates into CASSLGGFVYGYTF.

V and J are TRBV7-9 and TRBJ2-3, with D possibly matching TRBD2 (5 bases). The CDR3 covers 15 residues. Trimming took 5 bases from V and 1 from J, leaving 13 bases between them. From germline, CDR1 is SEHNR and CDR2 FQNEAQ (reference sequence). The CDR3 loop is CASSPPGIGTDTQYF. The CDR3 DNA is TGTGCCAGCAGCCCTCCGGGGATAGGCACAGATACGCAGTATTTT.

V usage is TRBV5-1 and J usage is TRBJ2-7; tentative D call: TRBD2 (6 bases). Germline CDR1 is SGHRS and CDR2 is YFSETQ. Trimming cost V 4 bases and J 2 bases, with 16 bases left between them. CDR3 length: 15 residues. The chain's CDR3 is CASSRIVGGAYEQYF. CDR3 nucleotide sequence: TGCGCCAGCAGCCGTATCGTGGGGGGAGCCTACGAGCAGTACTTC.

This chain joins TRBV5-1 and TRBJ1-1, with TRBD1 matching over 7 bases. The V gene's germline CDR1 is SGHRS and CDR2 YFSETQ. The CDR3 extends over 14 amino acids. V shed 5 bases, J shed 0 bases, and the junction held 4 bases outside the gene matches. CDR3 sequence (DNA): TGCGCCAGCAGGCCTGGGACAGTGAACACTGAAGCTTTCTTT. It specifies CASRPGTVNTEAFF.

The chain couples TRBV7-9 to TRBJ2-1; unclear D gene. The CDR3 spans 15 residues. Germline V gene data show CDR1 as SEHNR and CDR2 as FQNEAQ (reference sequence). V dropped 5 bases and J dropped 4 bases, with 15 bases sitting between them. The CDR3 region has the DNA TGTGCCAGCAGCCAGGATTGGAAAGAGTACAATGAGCAGTTCTTC. It encodes CASSQDWKEYNEQFF.

This chain uses TRBV18 with TRBJ1-6; weak D call: TRBD1 (5 bases). This CDR3 spans 13 amino acids. Trimming pared 3 bases from V and 5 bases from J, leaving 5 bases between. CDR1 and CDR2 from the germline V gene are KGHSH and LQKENI. CDR3 bases: TGTGCCAGCTCACCCAGGGATAATTCACCCCTCCACTTT. Translation gives CASSPRDNSPLHF. Full variable domain (outside the CDR3, taken from reference TRBV18 and TRBJ1-6): NAGVMQNPRHLVRRRGQEARLRCSPMKGHSHVYWYRQLPEEGLKFMVYLQKENIIDESGMPKERFSAEFPKEGPSILRIQQVVRGDSAAYFCASSPRDNSPLHFGNGTRLTVT.

This clone has only a few counts. Other DNA sequences in this sample translate to the same CDR3. The chain has TRBV19 and TRBJ1-1; 7 bases align to TRBD1. Germline V gene data show CDR1 as LNHDA and CDR2 as SQIVND (reference sequence). This CDR3 contains 14 residues. With 7 bases clipped from V and 1 base from J, the junction kept 6 bases outside the gene matches. The CDR3 nucleotides read TGTGCCAGTACCCTGGGACAGTCGAACACTGAAGCTTTCTTT. Protein sequence: CASTLGQSNTEAFF.

The table lists this clone with a count of one. The chain has TRBV7-3 and TRBJ1-3; possible D gene TRBD1, 5 bases. The V end lost 1 base, the J end lost 3 bases, and 10 bases lay between the germline ends. Germline V gene lookup returns CDR1 SGHTA and CDR2 FQGTGA. This CDR3 spans 15 amino acids. The DNA of the CDR3 is TGTGCCAGCAGCTTAAGTGGGGGGATTGGAAACACCATATATTTT. Its translation is CASSLSGGIGNTIYF.

The chain is built from TRBV15 and TRBJ1-4; no definite D call. The CDR3 loop spans 16 amino acids. With 0 bases removed from V and 4 bases from J, the gap between germline ends came to 12 bases. Germline V lookup: CDR1 LNHNV, CDR2 YYDKDF (reference sequence). The CDR3 coding sequence is TGTGCCACCAGCAGAGATAGAGTATTGAATAATGAAAAACTGTTTTTT. Amino acid sequence: CATSRDRVLNNEKLFF.

The chain joins TRBV5-8 to TRBJ2-7; 12 bases fit TRBD1. Per germline, CDR1 SGHTS and CDR2 YDEGEE. J was trimmed by 7 bases and V by 4 bases; bases with no gene match: 12. The CDR3 consists of 16 residues. As DNA, the CDR3 is TGTGCCAGCAGCGCGGCCCGGGGGACAGGGGGCGGTGAGCAGTACTTC. This codes for CASSAARGTGGGEQYF.